This TCR beta chain appears in the sequencing data of a study of blood T cell repertoires in COVID-19. Overall study context: The origin of the acute and convalescent COVID-19 samples was the United States, Italy and Spain.

TCRdb keeps only in-frame clones here, not all; method: immunoSEQ multiplex PCR. Of around 93,000 clones listed, approximately 80% are singletons. The germline V gene has CDR1 SGHTA and CDR2 FQGTGA. There are 15 residues in the CDR3. After removal of 5 bases from V and 6 bases from J, the junction contained 9 bases not matched to a gene. This clone was seen only once. The V and J genes are TRBV7-3 and TRBJ2-1, with 8 bases lining up with TRBD1. Source material: peripheral blood. The TCR sequence derives from a woman aged 80 or over with acute or convalescent COVID-19. DNA of the CDR3: TGTGCCAGCAGCCTCGGACAGGGCACGGCCAATGAGCAGTTCTTC. Protein: CASSLGQGTANEQFF.